Following are 18 T cell receptor beta chains from one sample sequenced in a study of immune cell composition in non-small cell lung cancer. Assay used: immunoSEQ multiplex PCR; TCRdb lists only in-frame clones, some missing. The table records 4,500 to 6,500 clones, just over 70% of them present only once. Sequenced sample: lung tumor tissue. These receptors all stem from a human donor with non-small cell lung cancer.

This clone was picked up a small number of times. The chain employs TRBV1 and TRBJ2-6; TRBD1, the table's D call, was not compared with the DNA. TRBV1 is deemed a pseudogene. The CDR3 consists of 13 residues. The CDR3 protein is CTSAQSRANVLTF. The CDR3 DNA reads TGCACCAGTGCACAAAGTCGGGCCAACGTCCTGACTTTC.

The chain joins TRBV5-4 to TRBJ2-7; 10 bases map to TRBD2. The germline CDR1 and CDR2 sequences are SGHNT and YYREEE (reference sequence). V shed 4 bases and J 3 bases; nucleotides not matched to a gene: 10. This CDR3 has 16 amino acids. DNA for the CDR3: TGTGCCAGCAGCGCAGGGACAGCGGGAGGGCTCTACGAGCAGTACTTC. Protein: CASSAGTAGGLYEQYF.

The chain employs TRBV23-1 and TRBJ1-1; 9 bases map to TRBD1. TRBV23-1 is placed among ORFs of uncertain function. The junction had 0 bases not matched to a gene; V was cut back by 4 bases and J by 3 bases. The CDR3 is 13 residues long. The CDR3 DNA follows: TGCGCCAGCAGTCGGACAGGGGACACTGAAGCTTTCTTT. It is translated as CASSRTGDTEAFF.

J is TRBJ1-2 and V is TRBV11-2; the match to TRBD1 covers 9 bases. This CDR3 is built from 15 residues. The germline gives CDR1 SGHAT, CDR2 FQNNGV. J lost 1 base, V lost 4 bases, and 4 bases had no gene match. CDR3 DNA: TGTGCCAGCAGCTCCTACAGGGGGCGTAACTATGGCTACACCTTC. As protein: CASSSYRGRNYGYTF.

The V and J genes are TRBV11-1 and TRBJ1-4, with TRBD1 matching 7 bases. In germline, CDR1 is SGHAT, CDR2 FQDESV (reference sequence). The ends lost 3 bases at V and 5 bases at J; junction bases unmatched: 6. The CDR3 runs 15 residues. The CDR3 reads CASSLGTAENEKLFF. DNA for the CDR3: TGTGCCAGCAGCTTGGGGACAGCCGAGAATGAAAAACTGTTTTTT.

The chain carries TRBV30 and TRBJ2-2; D possibly corresponds to TRBD2 (5 bases). The CDR3 has 13 amino acids. CDR1 and CDR2 from the germline V gene are GTSNPN and SVGIG (reference sequence). V was clipped by 0 bases and J by 4 bases, with 6 bases between them. The CDR3 is CAWSVRVTGELFF. The CDR3 DNA reads TGTGCCTGGAGTGTGAGGGTCACCGGGGAGCTGTTTTTT.

The chain uses TRBV27 and TRBJ2-7, with TRBD2 as a possible D gene (5 bases). CDR1 is MNHEY and CDR2 is SMNVEV in the germline V gene (reference sequence). The CDR3 spans 14 residues. Trimming removed 2 bases from V and 3 bases from J, with 11 bases in between. CDR3 sequence reads: CASSLTASHYEQYF. The CDR3 nucleotides read TGTGCCAGCAGTTTAACGGCTAGCCACTACGAGCAGTACTTC.

The chain carries TRBV28 and TRBJ2-7, with TRBD2 matching over 8 bases. Trimming removed 6 bases from V and 2 bases from J; junction bases left unmatched: 6. The CDR3 spans 14 residues. Germline CDR1 is MDHEN and CDR2 is SYDVKM. CDR3 sequence (DNA): TGTGCCAGCAGCCGGGGGGGGACTCCCTACGAGCAGTACTTC. Amino acids: CASSRGGTPYEQYF.

This CDR3 reads CASSQVPGIDEQYF. The CDR3 DNA is TGCGCCAGCAGCCAAGTTCCCGGGATCGACGAGCAGTACTTC. This chain joins TRBV4-3 and TRBJ2-7; maybe TRBD2 (5 bases). From germline, CDR1 is LGHNA and CDR2 YSLEER. This CDR3 contains 14 residues. V dropped 1 base and J dropped 5 bases, with 12 bases sitting between them.

V usage is TRBV29-1 and J usage is TRBJ2-2, with 7 bases aligning to TRBD2. This CDR3 comprises 14 residues. CDR1 is SQVTM and CDR2 is ANQGSEA in the germline V gene. J was trimmed by 1 base and V by 6 bases; bases with no gene match: 5. CDR3 region: CSVRWGGNTGELFF. The CDR3 DNA follows: TGCAGCGTAAGGTGGGGGGGGAACACCGGGGAGCTGTTTTTT.

V usage is TRBV7-6 and J usage is TRBJ1-2, with a tentative D call TRBD1 (6 bases). V was shortened by 4 bases and J by 6 bases, with 12 bases between the two germline ends. The CDR3 has 13 residues. Germline CDR1 is SGHVS and CDR2 is FNYEAQ. The CDR3 is CASSSSGVHGYTF. As DNA, the CDR3 is TGTGCCAGCAGCTCATCAGGGGTGCATGGCTACACCTTC.

The chain employs TRBV4-2 and TRBJ2-7; TRBD2 is a possible D gene (6 bases). The CDR3 runs 13 residues. The V end lost 7 bases, the J end lost 6 bases, and 16 bases lay between the germline ends. Germline CDR1 LGHNA, CDR2 YNFKEQ. This chain's CDR3 is CASIADGGSEQYF. For the CDR3, the DNA is TGTGCCAGCATAGCGGATGGGGGAAGCGAGCAGTACTTC.

The sample holds one count of this clone. The rearrangement uses TRBV28 and TRBJ2-1, with TRBD1 matching 9 bases. CDR3 size: 14 residues. The V and J ends lost 7 bases and 4 bases, in that order; junction bases with no gene match: 5. In germline, CDR1 is MDHEN, CDR2 SYDVKM. CDR3 DNA sequence: TGTGCCAGCAAAGGGACAGGGCCTTACAATGAGCAGTTCTTC. It encodes CASKGTGPYNEQFF. Combining the CDR3 with reference TRBV28 and TRBJ2-1 gives the whole variable domain DVKVTQSSRYLVKRTGEKVFLECVQDMDHENMFWYRQDPGLGLRLIYFSYDVKMKEKGDIPEGYSVSREKKERFSLILESASTNQTSMYLCASKGTGPYNEQFFGPGTRLTVL.

This clone came up a few times. This chain links TRBV28 with TRBJ1-1; no clear D gene. Germline V CDR1 and CDR2: MDHEN, SYDVKM. Trimming took 8 bases from V and 5 from J, leaving 15 bases between them. The CDR3 is 13 residues long. The CDR3 spells CASLGVVGTEAFF. Written as DNA, the CDR3 is TGTGCCAGCCTCGGGGTGGTGGGAACTGAAGCTTTCTTT.

This clone has just one count. This rearrangement joins TRBV14 to TRBJ2-7; a possible D gene is TRBD2 (6 bases). Trimming took off 2 bases at V and 6 bases at J, with 14 bases between the two ends. Germline CDR1 SGHDN, CDR2 FVKESK. The CDR3 is 14 amino acids. As DNA, the CDR3 is TGTGCCAGCAGCCAACAAGACTTCGGGGGCGAGCAGTACTTC. Translation: CASSQQDFGGEQYF.

The sample holds one count of this clone. The CDR3 sequence: CATATPAGQYNEQFF. The CDR3 DNA reads TGTGCCACCGCTACGCCGGCAGGGCAATACAATGAGCAGTTCTTC. This chain links TRBV28 with TRBJ2-1, with a weak D call TRBD1 (5 bases). The CDR3 is made up of 15 amino acids. V lost 10 bases, J lost 4 bases, and 20 bases lay in between. Germline V gives CDR1 MDHEN, CDR2 SYDVKM.

The chain uses TRBV29-1 and TRBJ2-5; D is possibly TRBD1 (6 bases). The CDR3 is 12 amino acids. CDR1 is SQVTM, CDR2 ANQGSEA, per germline. V gave up 7 bases and J gave up 5 bases, with 14 bases separating them. CDR3 sequence: CSGKGGVETQYF. Written as DNA, the CDR3 is TGCAGCGGGAAAGGGGGAGTTGAGACCCAGTACTTC.

V usage is TRBV28 and J usage is TRBJ2-7, with D possibly TRBD1 on 6 matching bases. CDR3 size: 15 residues. Trimming left V 4 bases short and J 3 bases short, with 16 bases between. Per the germline V gene, CDR1 is MDHEN and CDR2 is SYDVKM. The CDR3 region has the DNA TGTGCCAGCAGTTCCATACGTAGGACAGTCTACGAGCAGTACTTC. This translates into CASSSIRRTVYEQYF. Combining the CDR3 with reference TRBV28 and TRBJ2-7 gives the whole variable domain DVKVTQSSRYLVKRTGEKVFLECVQDMDHENMFWYRQDPGLGLRLIYFSYDVKMKEKGDIPEGYSVSREKKERFSLILESASTNQTSMYLCASSSIRRTVYEQYFGPGTRLTVT.